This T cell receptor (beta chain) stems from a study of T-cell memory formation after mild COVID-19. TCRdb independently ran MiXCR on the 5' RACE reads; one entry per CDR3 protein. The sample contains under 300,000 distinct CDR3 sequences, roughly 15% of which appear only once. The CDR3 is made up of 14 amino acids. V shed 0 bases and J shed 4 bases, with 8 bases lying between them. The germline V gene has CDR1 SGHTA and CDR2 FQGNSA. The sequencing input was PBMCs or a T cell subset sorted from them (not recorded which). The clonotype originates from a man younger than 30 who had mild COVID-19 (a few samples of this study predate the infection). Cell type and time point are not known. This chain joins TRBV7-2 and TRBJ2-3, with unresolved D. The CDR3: CASSLAATADTQYF. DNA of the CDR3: TGTGCCAGCAGCTTAGCGGCTACGGCAGATACGCAGTATTTT.